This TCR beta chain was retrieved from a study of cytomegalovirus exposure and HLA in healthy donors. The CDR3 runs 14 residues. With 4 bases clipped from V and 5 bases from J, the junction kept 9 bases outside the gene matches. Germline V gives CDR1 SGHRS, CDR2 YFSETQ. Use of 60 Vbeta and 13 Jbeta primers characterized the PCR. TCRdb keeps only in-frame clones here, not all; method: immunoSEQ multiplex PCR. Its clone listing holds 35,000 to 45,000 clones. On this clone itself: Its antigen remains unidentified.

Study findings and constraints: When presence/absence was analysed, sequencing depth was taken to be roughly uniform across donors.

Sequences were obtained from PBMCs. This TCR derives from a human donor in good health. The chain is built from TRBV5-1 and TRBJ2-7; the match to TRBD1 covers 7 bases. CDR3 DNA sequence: TGCGCCAGCAGCCTAGACAGGGTAGGGAACGAGCAGTACTTC. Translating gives CASSLDRVGNEQYF.